These 20 T cell receptor beta chains came from one sample sequenced in a study of blood T cell repertoires in COVID-19. Assay used: immunoSEQ multiplex PCR; TCRdb lists only in-frame clones, some missing. The repertoire holds around 200,000 clones, with around 90% as singletons. Sequenced sample: PBMCs or T cells enriched from blood (not recorded which). The source is a woman aged 25-40 years who had recovered from COVID-19.

The chain combines TRBV4-1 with TRBJ2-4, with 7 positions matching TRBD1. CDR3 length: 13 amino acids. Looked up from germline, CDR1 is MGHRA and CDR2 is YSYEKL. With 4 bases clipped from V and 8 bases from J, the junction kept 5 bases outside the gene matches. CDR3 coding DNA: TGCGCCAGCAGCCGGAACAGGGGTGACATTCAGTACTTC. This gives the protein CASSRNRGDIQYF.

The V gene is TRBV5-1, the J gene TRBJ1-1; TRBD1 is a possible D gene (5 bases). The ends were cut back, 0 bases at V and 4 bases at J, with 10 bases in the middle. The CDR3 covers 14 residues. The germline V gene encodes CDR1 SGHRS and CDR2 YFSETQ. CDR3 in amino acids: CASSLGVGATEAFF. CDR3 DNA sequence: TGCGCCAGCAGCTTGGGAGTAGGGGCCACTGAAGCTTTCTTT.

This chain connects TRBV2 to TRBJ1-2; no reliable D call. The CDR3 has 14 residues. Germline CDR1 and CDR2: SNHLY and FYNNEI. The V end lost 4 bases, the J end lost 3 bases, and 12 bases lay between the germline ends. The CDR3 nucleotides are TGTGCCAGCAGTGTTCGTGGGCGGGACTATGGCTACACCTTC. This sequence encodes CASSVRGRDYGYTF.

The chain joins TRBV15 to TRBJ2-7; 12 bases match TRBD2. This CDR3 has 17 amino acids. J was trimmed by 0 bases and V by 5 bases; bases with no gene match: 8. Germline V CDR1 and CDR2: LNHNV, YYDKDF (reference sequence). The CDR3 region is CATSSTSGGPSSYEQYF. CDR3 nucleotide sequence: TGTGCCACCAGCTCTACTAGCGGGGGGCCGAGCTCCTACGAGCAGTACTTC.

The genes are TRBV7-8 and TRBJ1-2; no clear D. This CDR3 spans 13 amino acids. Trimming took off 1 base at V and 4 bases at J, with 7 bases between the two ends. The germline gives CDR1 SGHVS, CDR2 FQNEAQ. CDR3 nucleotide sequence: TGTGCCAGCAGCTTAGGTCACTTCTATGGCTACACCTTC. Its protein is CASSLGHFYGYTF.

The V call is TRBV4-3, the J call TRBJ1-2; a possible D gene is TRBD1 (6 bases). The V gene's germline CDR1 is LGHNA and CDR2 YSLEER. V gave up 0 bases and J gave up 7 bases, with 24 bases separating them. The CDR3 is made up of 18 amino acids. The CDR3, as DNA: TGCGCCAGCAGCCAAGATCCGGCAGACCGCGTTATAGGGGGTGGCTACACCTTC. It is translated as CASSQDPADRVIGGGYTF.

This chain connects TRBV15 to TRBJ2-1, with TRBD2 identical over 7 bases. Germline lookup yields CDR1 LNHNV and CDR2 YYDKDF (reference sequence). V lost 1 base, J lost 6 bases, and 3 bases stayed unmatched. The CDR3 is 14 residues long. CDR3: CATSRGASGNEQFF. CDR3 sequence (DNA): TGTGCCACCAGCAGAGGAGCTAGCGGCAATGAGCAGTTCTTC.

V gene TRBV2 combines with J gene TRBJ2-1, with D perhaps matching TRBD2 (5 bases). The V end was cut by 5 bases, the J end by 6 bases, with 17 bases between. The CDR3 has 15 residues. Germline CDR1 SNHLY, CDR2 FYNNEI. In DNA form, the CDR3 reads TGTGCCAGCAGTCAGGAGGTAGCCGGCCCCAATGAGCAGTTCTTC. The encoded protein is CASSQEVAGPNEQFF.

The chain combines TRBV19 with TRBJ1-5; possible D gene TRBD1, 5 bases. CDR1 is LNHDA and CDR2 is SQIVND in the germline V gene (reference sequence). Trimming removed 1 base from V and 4 bases from J, with 11 bases in between. CDR3 length: 15 residues. This chain's CDR3 is CASSIVLGVNQPQHF. For the CDR3, the DNA is TGTGCCAGTAGTATAGTTCTAGGGGTAAATCAGCCCCAGCATTTT.

The V gene is TRBV16, the J gene TRBJ1-6; D call uncertain. Germline V gene lookup returns CDR1 KGHSY and CDR2 FQNENV. Trimming removed 0 bases from V and 13 bases from J, with 13 bases in between. The CDR3 has 14 residues. The CDR3 spells CASSQSGWAAPLHF. The DNA of the CDR3 is TGTGCCAGCAGCCAATCGGGCTGGGCTGCGCCCCTCCACTTT.

This chain uses TRBV12-3 or TRBV12-4 with TRBJ1-6, with D perhaps matching TRBD1 (5 bases). The CDR3 covers 13 residues. Trimming stripped 2 bases from V and 10 bases from J, with 9 bases between. CDR3 sequence (DNA): TGTGCCAGCAGTTTACGCAAGGGGTCACCCCTCCACTTT. Translating it yields CASSLRKGSPLHF.

The rearrangement links TRBV5-1 to TRBJ1-1; 8 positions match TRBD1. The CDR3 has 14 residues. J gave up 3 bases and V 7 bases, and 8 bases lay outside the gene matches. CDR1 is SGHRS, CDR2 YFSETQ, per germline. CDR3 nucleotide sequence: TGCGCCAGCCTACAAGGGACAGGTGACACTGAAGCTTTCTTT. This translates into CASLQGTGDTEAFF.

This clone has only a few counts. V and J are TRBV6-2 or TRBV6-3 and TRBJ1-5; D remains ambiguous. V lost 5 bases and J 13 bases, leaving 15 bases between the germline ends. This CDR3 comprises 12 residues. Germline CDR1 is MNHEY and CDR2 is SVGEGT. CDR3 sequence: CASSRLSREQHF. CDR3 DNA sequence: TGTGCCAGCAGTCGGCTCAGTCGGGAACAGCATTTT.

The chain has TRBV5-5 and TRBJ1-2; TRBD1 aligns across 8 bases. Germline CDR1 and CDR2: SGHKS and YYEKEE (reference sequence). Trimming at V came to 6 bases and at J to 4 bases, leaving 8 bases not matched to a gene. The CDR3 loop spans 14 amino acids. In nucleotides, the CDR3 is TGTGCCAGCACCCACGGACAGGGAGCCTATGGCTACACCTTC. Amino acids: CASTHGQGAYGYTF. Supplemented by reference TRBV5-5 and TRBJ1-2, the full variable domain reads DAGVTQSPTHLIKTRGQQVTLRCSPISGHKSVSWYQQVLGQGPQFIFQYYEKEERGRGNFPDRFSARQFPNYSSELNVNALLLGDSALYLCASTHGQGAYGYTFGSGTRLTVV.

The rearrangement uses TRBV12-3 or TRBV12-4 and TRBJ2-7, with a tentative D call TRBD1 (5 bases). The CDR3 is 13 residues long. V was clipped by 3 bases and J by 0 bases, with 6 bases between them. The chain's CDR3 is CASSFDSSYEQYF. The DNA of the CDR3 is TGTGCCAGCAGTTTTGACAGCTCCTACGAGCAGTACTTC.

The chain employs TRBV7-9 and TRBJ2-3; D gene unclear. V gave up 2 bases and J gave up 2 bases, with 8 bases separating them. Germline V gene lookup returns CDR1 SEHNR and CDR2 FQNEAQ (reference sequence). CDR3 length: 14 amino acids. In DNA, the CDR3 is TGTGCCAGCAGCTTAAGCACAGACACAGATACGCAGTATTTT. Amino acid sequence: CASSLSTDTDTQYF.

The chain joins TRBV4-3 to TRBJ2-7; D is possibly TRBD2 (6 bases). Per the germline V gene, CDR1 is LGHNA and CDR2 is YSLEER. V lost 0 bases, J lost 1 base, and 10 bases lay in between. This CDR3 contains 15 residues. The CDR3 nucleotides read TGCGCCAGCAGCCAAGATCGGGGGAATTCCTACGAGCAGTACTTC. This sequence encodes CASSQDRGNSYEQYF.

The rearrangement links TRBV6-5 to TRBJ1-5; tentative D call: TRBD1 (6 bases). This CDR3 has 15 amino acids. Trimming removed 6 bases at V and 1 base at J, with 13 bases between. Looked up from germline, CDR1 is MNHEY and CDR2 is SVGAGI. The CDR3 reads CASSPDRLSNQPQHF. DNA for the CDR3: TGTGCCAGCAGCCCCGACAGGTTAAGCAATCAGCCCCAGCATTTT.

The rearrangement links TRBV7-6 to TRBJ1-4; tentatively, D is TRBD1 (6 bases). Germline CDR1 reads SGHVS; CDR2 reads FNYEAQ. V lost 4 bases to trimming and J lost 8 bases, with 17 bases between them. The CDR3 has 15 residues. The CDR3 spells CASSSRTALGEKLFF. Here the CDR3 DNA reads TGTGCCAGCAGCTCCCGGACAGCCTTGGGGGAAAAACTGTTTTTT.

This chain links TRBV19 with TRBJ1-6; weak D call: TRBD1 (6 bases). With 5 bases removed from V and 4 bases from J, the gap between germline ends came to 9 bases. The germline CDR1 and CDR2 sequences are LNHDA and SQIVND (reference sequence). This CDR3 is 14 amino acids long. The CDR3 spells CASSLDSYNSPLHF. The CDR3 bases are TGTGCCAGTAGTTTGGACAGTTATAATTCACCCCTCCACTTT.